This TCR beta chain was captured in a study of T cells after yellow fever vaccination. The V end was cut by 3 bases, the J end by 4 bases, with 15 bases between. Germline V lookup: CDR1 SGHTA, CDR2 FQGNSA. CDR3 size: 15 residues. One entry per CDR3 protein, called by TCRdb with MiXCR from the 5' RACE reads. The data hold hundreds of thousands of distinct CDR3 sequences, with less than 20% observed a single time. This rearrangement joins TRBV7-2 to TRBJ2-5, with a tentative D call TRBD1 (6 bases). The specimen was PBMCs, collected 15 days after the yellow fever booster vaccination. The clonotype was recovered from a man aged 25 to 40 who received the YFV17D yellow fever vaccine. The CDR3 spells CASSLMTGRGETQYF. The CDR3 DNA is TGTGCCAGCAGCTTGATGACAGGCAGGGGAGAGACCCAGTACTTC.